Included here is one T cell receptor (beta chain) sequence, with context. The method was immunoSEQ multiplex PCR; TCRdb's version includes in-frame clones alone and lacks a portion of them. This sample carries 200,000 to 300,000 clones, 80% to 95% of them seen once, and the ten largest clones take roughly 0.89%. This sample was included in a study of blood T cell repertoires in COVID-19. Across the study: Nucleic acid was either cDNA or gDNA, and it came from T cells, B-cell-depleted T cells, or PBMCs.

The CDR3 extends over 12 amino acids. Per germline, CDR1 SNHLY and CDR2 FYNNEI. The V and J ends lost 7 bases and 4 bases, in that order; junction bases with no gene match: 3. Followed longitudinally, the Seattle patients had been enrolled during active infection. Sequencing input: peripheral blood. This chain connects TRBV2 to TRBJ1-1, with 7 bases lining up with TRBD1. This TCR came from a man aged 25-40 years with COVID-19, enrolled during active disease. CDR3 in DNA: TGTGCCAGCACCTACAGGGGCACTGAAGCTTTCTTT. Amino acid sequence: CASTYRGTEAFF.